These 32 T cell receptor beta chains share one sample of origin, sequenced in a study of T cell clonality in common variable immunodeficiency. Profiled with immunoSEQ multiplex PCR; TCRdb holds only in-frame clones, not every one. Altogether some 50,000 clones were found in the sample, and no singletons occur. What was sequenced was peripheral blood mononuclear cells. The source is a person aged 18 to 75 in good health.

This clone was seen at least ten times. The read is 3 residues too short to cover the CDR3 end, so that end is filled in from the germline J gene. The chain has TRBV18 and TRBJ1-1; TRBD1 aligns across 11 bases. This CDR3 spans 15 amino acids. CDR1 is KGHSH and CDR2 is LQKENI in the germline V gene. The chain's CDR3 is CASSSDRGRFPEAFF. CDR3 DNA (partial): TGTGCCAGCTCATCGGACAGGGGGCGCTTCCCGGAA.

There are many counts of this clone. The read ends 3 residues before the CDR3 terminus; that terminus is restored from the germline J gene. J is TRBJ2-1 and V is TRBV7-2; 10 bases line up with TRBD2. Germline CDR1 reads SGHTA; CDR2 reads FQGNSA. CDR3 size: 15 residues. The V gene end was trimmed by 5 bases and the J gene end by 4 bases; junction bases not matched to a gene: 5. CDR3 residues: CASSLGSGGYNEQFF. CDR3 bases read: TGTGCCAGCAGCCTTGGTAGCGGGGGGTACAATGAG. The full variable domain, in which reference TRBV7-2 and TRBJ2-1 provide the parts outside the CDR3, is GAGVSQSPSNKVTEKGKDVELRCDPISGHTALYWYRQSLGQGLEFLIYFQGNSAPDKSGLPSDRFSAERTGGSVSTLTIQRTQQEDSAVYLCASSLGSGGYNEQFFGPGTRLTVL.

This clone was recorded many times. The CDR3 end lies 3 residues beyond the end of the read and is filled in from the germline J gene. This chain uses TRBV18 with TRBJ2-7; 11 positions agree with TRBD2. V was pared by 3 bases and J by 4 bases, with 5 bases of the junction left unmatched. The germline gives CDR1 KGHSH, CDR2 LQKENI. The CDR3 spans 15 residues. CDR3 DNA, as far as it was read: TGTGCCAGCTCACCTCTAGCGGGAGGAGGTTACGAG. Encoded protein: CASSPLAGGGYE. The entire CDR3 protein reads CASSPLAGGGYEQYF.

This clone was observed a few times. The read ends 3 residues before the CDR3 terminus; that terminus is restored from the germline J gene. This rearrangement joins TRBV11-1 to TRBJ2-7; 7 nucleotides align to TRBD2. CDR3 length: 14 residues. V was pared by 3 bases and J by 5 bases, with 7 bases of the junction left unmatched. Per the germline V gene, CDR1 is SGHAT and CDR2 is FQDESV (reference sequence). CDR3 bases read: TGTGCCAGCAGCTTGCGGGAGTCCCACGACGAG. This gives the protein CASSLRESHDE. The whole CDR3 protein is CASSLRESHDEQYF.

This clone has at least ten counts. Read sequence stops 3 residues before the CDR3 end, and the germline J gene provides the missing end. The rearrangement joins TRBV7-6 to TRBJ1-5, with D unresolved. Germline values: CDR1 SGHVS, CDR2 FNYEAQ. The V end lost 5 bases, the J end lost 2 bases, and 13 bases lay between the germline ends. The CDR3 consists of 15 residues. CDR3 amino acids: CASSPRVGGNQPQHF. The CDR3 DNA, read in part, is TGTGCCAGCAGCCCCCGGGTCGGAGGCAATCAGCCC.

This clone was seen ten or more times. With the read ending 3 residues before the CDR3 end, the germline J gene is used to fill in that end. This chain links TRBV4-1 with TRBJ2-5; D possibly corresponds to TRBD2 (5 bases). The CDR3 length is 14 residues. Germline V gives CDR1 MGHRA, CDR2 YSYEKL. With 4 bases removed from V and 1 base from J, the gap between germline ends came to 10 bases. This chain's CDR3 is CASSPRATQETQYF. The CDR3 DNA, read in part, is TGCGCCAGCAGCCCGCGGGCGACCCAAGAGACC.

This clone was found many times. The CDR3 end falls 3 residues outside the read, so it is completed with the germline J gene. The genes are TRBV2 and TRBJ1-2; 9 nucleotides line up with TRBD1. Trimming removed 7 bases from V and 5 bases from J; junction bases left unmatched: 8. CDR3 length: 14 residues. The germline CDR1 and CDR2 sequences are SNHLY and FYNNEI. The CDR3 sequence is CASTGQGGRYGYTF. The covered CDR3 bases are TGTGCCAGCACGGGACAGGGTGGGCGGTATGGC.

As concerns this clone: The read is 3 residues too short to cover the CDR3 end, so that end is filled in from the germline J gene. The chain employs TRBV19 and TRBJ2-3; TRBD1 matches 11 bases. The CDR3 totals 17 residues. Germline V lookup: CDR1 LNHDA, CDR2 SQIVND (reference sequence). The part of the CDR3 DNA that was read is TGTGCCAGTAGTATCGACTGGACAGGGGGCGGCAATCAGCCG. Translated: CASSIDWTGGGNQP. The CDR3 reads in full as CASSIDWTGGGNQPQYF.

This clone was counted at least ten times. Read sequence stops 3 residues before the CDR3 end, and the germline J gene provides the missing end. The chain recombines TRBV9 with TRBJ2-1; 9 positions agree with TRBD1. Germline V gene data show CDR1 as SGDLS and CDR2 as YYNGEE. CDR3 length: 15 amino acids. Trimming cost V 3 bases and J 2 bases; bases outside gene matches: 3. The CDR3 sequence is CASSERQGAYNEQFF. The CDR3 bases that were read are TGTGCCAGCAGCGAACGACAGGGGGCCTACAATGAG.

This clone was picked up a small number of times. The CDR3 loop reads CASARPPNQPQYF. CDR3 bases read: TGTGCCAGCGCTAGACCCCCGAATCAGCCG. This sequence joins TRBV6-2 or TRBV6-3 and TRBJ2-3; no definite D call. The CDR3 is cut off 3 residues early in the read; its end comes from the germline J gene. CDR1 and CDR2 (germline): MNHEY, SVGEGT. The CDR3 is 13 residues long.

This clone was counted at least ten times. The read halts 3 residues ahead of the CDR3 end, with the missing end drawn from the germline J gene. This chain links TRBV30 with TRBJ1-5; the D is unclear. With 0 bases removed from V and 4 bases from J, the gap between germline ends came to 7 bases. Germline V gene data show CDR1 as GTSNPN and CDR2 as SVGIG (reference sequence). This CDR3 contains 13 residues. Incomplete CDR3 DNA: TGTGCCTGGAGTGTGAGGGTAAATCAGCCC. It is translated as CAWSVRVNQP. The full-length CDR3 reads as CAWSVRVNQPQHF.

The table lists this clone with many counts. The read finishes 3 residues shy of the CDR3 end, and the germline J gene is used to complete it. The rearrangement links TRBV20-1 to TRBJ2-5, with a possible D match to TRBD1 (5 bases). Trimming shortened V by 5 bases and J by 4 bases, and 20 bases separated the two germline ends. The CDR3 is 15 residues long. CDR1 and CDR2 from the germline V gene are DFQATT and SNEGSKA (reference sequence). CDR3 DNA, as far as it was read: TGCAGTGCTCCCGCACGGCAGGGCCCCGCAGAGACC. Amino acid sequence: CSAPARQGPAET. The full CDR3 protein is CSAPARQGPAETQYF.

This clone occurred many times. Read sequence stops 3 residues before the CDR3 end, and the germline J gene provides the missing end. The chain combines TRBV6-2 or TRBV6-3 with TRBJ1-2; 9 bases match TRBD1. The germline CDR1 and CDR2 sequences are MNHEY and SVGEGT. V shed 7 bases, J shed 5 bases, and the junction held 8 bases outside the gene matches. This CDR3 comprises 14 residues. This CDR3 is CASKTGTGSYGYTF. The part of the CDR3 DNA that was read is TGTGCCAGCAAAACCGGGACAGGGTCGTATGGC.

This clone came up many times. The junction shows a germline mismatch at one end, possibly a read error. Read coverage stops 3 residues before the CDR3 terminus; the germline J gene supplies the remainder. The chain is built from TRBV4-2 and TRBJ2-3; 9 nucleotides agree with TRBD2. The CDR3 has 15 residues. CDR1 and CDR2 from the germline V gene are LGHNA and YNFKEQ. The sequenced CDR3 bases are TGCGCCAGCAGCCAAGAAAGGCGGGAGGGCGATACG. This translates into CASSQERREGDT. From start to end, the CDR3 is CASSQERREGDTQYF.

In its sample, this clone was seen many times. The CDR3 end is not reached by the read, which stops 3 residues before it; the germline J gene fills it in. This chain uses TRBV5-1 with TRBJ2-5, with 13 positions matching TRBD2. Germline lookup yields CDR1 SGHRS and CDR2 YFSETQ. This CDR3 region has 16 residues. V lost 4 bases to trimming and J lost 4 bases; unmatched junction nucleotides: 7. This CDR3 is CASSPGLAGAIETQYF. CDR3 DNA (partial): TGCGCCAGCAGCCCTGGACTAGCGGGGGCAATAGAGACC.

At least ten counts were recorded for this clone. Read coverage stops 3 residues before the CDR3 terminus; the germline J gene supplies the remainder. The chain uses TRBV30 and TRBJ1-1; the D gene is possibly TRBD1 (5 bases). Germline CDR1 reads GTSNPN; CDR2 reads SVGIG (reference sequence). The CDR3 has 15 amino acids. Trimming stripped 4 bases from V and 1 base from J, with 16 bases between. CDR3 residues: CAWNSDNRRNTEAFF. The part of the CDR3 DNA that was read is TGTGCCTGGAACTCGGACAATCGAAGGAACACTGAA.

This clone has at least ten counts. CDR3 sequence reads: CASSIWGGRASGANVLTF. Incomplete CDR3 DNA: TGTGCCAGTAGTATTTGGGGGGGTAGGGCCTCTGGGGCCAACGTC. The chain employs TRBV19 and TRBJ2-6; 7 nucleotides line up with TRBD2. The read stops 3 residues short of the end of the CDR3; the missing end is completed from the germline J gene. V was pared by 3 bases and J by 0 bases, with 8 bases of the junction left unmatched. This CDR3 is 18 amino acids long. Germline CDR1 LNHDA, CDR2 SQIVND (reference sequence).

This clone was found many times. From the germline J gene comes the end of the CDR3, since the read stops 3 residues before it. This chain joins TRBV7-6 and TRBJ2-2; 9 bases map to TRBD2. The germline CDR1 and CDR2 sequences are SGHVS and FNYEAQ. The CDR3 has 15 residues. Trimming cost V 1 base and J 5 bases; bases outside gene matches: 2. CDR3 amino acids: CASSLEAGGTGELFF. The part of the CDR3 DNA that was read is TGTGCCAGCAGCTTAGAGGCGGGAGGGACCGGGGAG. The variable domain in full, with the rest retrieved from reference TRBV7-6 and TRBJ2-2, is GAGVSQSPRYKVTKRGQDVALRCDPISGHVSLYWYRQALGQGPEFLTYFNYEAQQDKSGLPNDRFSAERPEGSISTLTIQRTEQRDSAMYRCASSLEAGGTGELFFGEGSRLTVL.

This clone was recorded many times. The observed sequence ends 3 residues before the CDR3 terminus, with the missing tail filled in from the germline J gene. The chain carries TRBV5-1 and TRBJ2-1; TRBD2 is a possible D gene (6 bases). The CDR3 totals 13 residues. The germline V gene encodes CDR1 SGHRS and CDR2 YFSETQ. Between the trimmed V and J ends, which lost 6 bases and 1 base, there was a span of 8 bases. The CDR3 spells CASTRESYNEQFF. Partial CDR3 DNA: TGCGCCAGCACGCGGGAATCCTACAATGAG.

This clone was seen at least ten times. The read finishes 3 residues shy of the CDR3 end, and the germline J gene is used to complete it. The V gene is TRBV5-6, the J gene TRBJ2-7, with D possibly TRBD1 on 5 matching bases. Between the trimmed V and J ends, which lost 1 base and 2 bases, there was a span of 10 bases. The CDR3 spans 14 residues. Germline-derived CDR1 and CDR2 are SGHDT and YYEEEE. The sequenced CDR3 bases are TGTGCCAGCAGCTTGTATTGGGGCGCCTACGAG. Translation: CASSLYWGAYE. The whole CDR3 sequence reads CASSLYWGAYEQYF.

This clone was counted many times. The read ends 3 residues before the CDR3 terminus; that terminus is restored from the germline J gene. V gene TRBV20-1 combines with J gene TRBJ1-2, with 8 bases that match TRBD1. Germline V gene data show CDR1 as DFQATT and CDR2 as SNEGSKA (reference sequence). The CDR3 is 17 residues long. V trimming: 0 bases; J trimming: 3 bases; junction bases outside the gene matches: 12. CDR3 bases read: TGCAGTGCTAGAGATCGAACCCCGACAGGGGTGGACTATGGC. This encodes CSARDRTPTGVDYG. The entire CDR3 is CSARDRTPTGVDYGYTF.

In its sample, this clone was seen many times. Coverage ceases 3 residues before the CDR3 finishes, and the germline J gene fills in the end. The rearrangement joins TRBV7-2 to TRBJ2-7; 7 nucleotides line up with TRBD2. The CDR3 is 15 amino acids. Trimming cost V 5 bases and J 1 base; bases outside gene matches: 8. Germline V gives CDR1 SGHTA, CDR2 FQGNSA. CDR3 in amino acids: CASSGWTGGSYEQYF. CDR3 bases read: TGTGCCAGCAGCGGGTGGACGGGGGGTTCCTACGAG.

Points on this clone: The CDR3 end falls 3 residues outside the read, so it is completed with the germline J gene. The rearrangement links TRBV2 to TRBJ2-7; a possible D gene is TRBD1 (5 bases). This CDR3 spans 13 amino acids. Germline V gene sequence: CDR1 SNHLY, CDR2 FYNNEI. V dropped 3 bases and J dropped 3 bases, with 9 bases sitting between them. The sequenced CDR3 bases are TGTGCCAGCAGTGACCAGGGAAACTACGAG. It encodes CASSDQGNYE. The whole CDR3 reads CASSDQGNYEQYF.

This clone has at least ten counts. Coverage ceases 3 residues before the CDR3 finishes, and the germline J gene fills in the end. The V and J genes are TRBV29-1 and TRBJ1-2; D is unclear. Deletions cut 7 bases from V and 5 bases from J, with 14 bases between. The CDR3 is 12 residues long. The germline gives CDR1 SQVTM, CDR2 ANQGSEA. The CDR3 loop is CSGGRTRYGYTF. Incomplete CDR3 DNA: TGCAGCGGCGGACGGACTCGTTATGGC. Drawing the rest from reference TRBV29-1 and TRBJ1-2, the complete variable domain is SAVISQKPSRDICQRGTSLTIQCQVDSQVTMMFWYRQQPGQSLTLIATANQGSEATYESGFVIDKFPISRPNLTFSTLTVSNMSPEDSSIYLCSGGRTRYGYTFGSGTRLTVV.

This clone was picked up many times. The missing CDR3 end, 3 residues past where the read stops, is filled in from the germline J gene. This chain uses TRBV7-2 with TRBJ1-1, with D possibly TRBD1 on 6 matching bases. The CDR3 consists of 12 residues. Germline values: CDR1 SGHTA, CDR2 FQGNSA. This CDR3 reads CATHRVHTEAFF. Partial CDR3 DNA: TGTGCAACCCACAGGGTTCACACTGAA.

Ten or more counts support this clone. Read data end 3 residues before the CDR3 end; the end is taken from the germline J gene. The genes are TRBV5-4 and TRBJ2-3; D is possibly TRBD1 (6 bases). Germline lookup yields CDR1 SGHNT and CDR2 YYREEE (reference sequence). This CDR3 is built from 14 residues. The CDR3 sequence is CASSAPGDQETQYF. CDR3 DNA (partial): TGTGCCAGCAGCGCCCCAGGGGACCAAGAGACG.

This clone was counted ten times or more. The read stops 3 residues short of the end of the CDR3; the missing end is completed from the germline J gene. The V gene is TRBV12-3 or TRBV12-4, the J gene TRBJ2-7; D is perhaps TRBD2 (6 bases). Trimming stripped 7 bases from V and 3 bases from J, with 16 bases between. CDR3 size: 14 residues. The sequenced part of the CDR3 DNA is TGTGCCAGCACTTACGGGACTGTTTTCTACGAG. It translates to CASTYGTVFYE. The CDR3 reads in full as CASTYGTVFYEQYF.

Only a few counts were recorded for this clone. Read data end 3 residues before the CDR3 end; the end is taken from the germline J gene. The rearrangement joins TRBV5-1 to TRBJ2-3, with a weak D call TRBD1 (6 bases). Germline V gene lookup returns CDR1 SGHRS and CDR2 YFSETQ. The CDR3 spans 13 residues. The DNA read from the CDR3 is TGCGCCAGCAGCTTGGTGGGACAAGAGACG. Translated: CASSLVGQET. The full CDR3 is CASSLVGQETQYF.

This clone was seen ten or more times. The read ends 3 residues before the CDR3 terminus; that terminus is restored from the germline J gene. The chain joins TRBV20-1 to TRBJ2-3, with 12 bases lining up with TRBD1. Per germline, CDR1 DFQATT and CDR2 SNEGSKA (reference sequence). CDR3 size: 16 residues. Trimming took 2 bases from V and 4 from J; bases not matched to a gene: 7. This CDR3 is CSARTPGQGASDTQYF. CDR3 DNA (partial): TGCAGTGCTAGAACTCCGGGACAGGGGGCATCAGATACG.

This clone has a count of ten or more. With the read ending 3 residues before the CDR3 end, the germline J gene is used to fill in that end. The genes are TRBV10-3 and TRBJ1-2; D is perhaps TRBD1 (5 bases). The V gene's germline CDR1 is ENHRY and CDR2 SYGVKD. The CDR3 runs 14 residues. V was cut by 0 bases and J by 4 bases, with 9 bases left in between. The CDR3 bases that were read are TGTGCCATCAGTGAGTCGAAGGGGCTCTATGGC. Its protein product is CAISESKGLYG. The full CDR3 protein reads CAISESKGLYGYTF.

The CDR3: CSVGAGAYEYTF. Incomplete CDR3 DNA: TGCAGCGTTGGGGCGGGAGCCTACGAG. The V call is TRBV29-1, the J call TRBJ1-2; no clear D. The read ends 3 residues before the CDR3 terminus; that terminus is restored from the germline J gene. Germline V gives CDR1 SQVTM, CDR2 ANQGSEA. The length of the CDR3 is 12 residues. Together with reference TRBV29-1 and TRBJ1-2, the CDR3 gives the full variable domain: SAVISQKPSRDICQRGTSLTIQCQVDSQVTMMFWYRQQPGQSLTLIATANQGSEATYESGFVIDKFPISRPNLTFSTLTVSNMSPEDSSIYLCSVGAGAYEYTFGSGTRLTVV.

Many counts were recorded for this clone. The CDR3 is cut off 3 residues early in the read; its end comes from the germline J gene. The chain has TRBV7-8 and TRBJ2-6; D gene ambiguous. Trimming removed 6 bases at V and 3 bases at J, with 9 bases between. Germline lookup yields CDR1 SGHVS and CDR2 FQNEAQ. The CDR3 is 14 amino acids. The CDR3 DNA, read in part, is TGTGCCAGCAGGCCCCGGGTTGGGGCCAACGTC. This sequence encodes CASRPRVGANV. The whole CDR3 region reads CASRPRVGANVLTF.